One sample yielded the 29 T cell receptor beta chains listed below, sequenced in a study of T cells after posttransplantation cyclophosphamide. Libraries were prepared by immunoSEQ multiplex PCR; TCRdb keeps only in-frame clonotypes and omits some of them. The record shows 20,000 to 30,000 clones for this sample, with no singletons present. Material: PBMCs. The source is a woman between 45 and 60 years old in good health, CMV-negative, and a related stem cell transplant donor.

This clone qualifies as medium-sized. J is TRBJ1-1 and V is TRBV10-3, with D perhaps matching TRBD1 (6 bases). CDR1 is ENHRY and CDR2 is SYGVKD in the germline V gene. Trimming took off 7 bases at V and 2 bases at J, with 14 bases between the two ends. The CDR3 runs to 14 residues. CDR3 loop: CAITPDSFNTEAFF. CDR3 bases: TGTGCCATCACTCCGGACAGTTTCAACACTGAAGCTTTCTTT.

This clone was seen many times. This chain uses TRBV19 with TRBJ2-3, with 11 positions matching TRBD2. V shed 5 bases and J 3 bases; nucleotides not matched to a gene: 7. Germline CDR1 and CDR2: LNHDA and SQIVND (reference sequence). This CDR3 is built from 16 residues. CDR3 protein: CASSGTSGWGTDTQYF. The CDR3 nucleotides are TGTGCCAGTAGTGGGACTAGCGGATGGGGGACAGATACGCAGTATTTT.

Ten or more counts support this clone. The chain has TRBV19 and TRBJ2-6; no clear D. The CDR3 covers 15 residues. CDR1 LNHDA and CDR2 SQIVND come from the germline V gene (reference sequence). Trimming took off 5 bases at V and 0 bases at J, with 8 bases between the two ends. This chain's CDR3 is CASSLLSSGANVLTF. In nucleotides, the CDR3 is TGTGCCAGTAGTTTACTGAGCTCTGGGGCCAACGTCCTGACTTTC.

This clone has at least ten counts. The rearrangement uses TRBV7-9 and TRBJ1-2; a weak D match, TRBD1 (5 bases). CDR1 is SEHNR and CDR2 is FQNEAQ in the germline V gene (reference sequence). This CDR3 comprises 13 residues. Trimming removed 3 bases at V and 8 bases at J, with 13 bases between. The CDR3 bases are TGTGCCAGCAGCTTCTACCAGGGATGGGGCTACACCTTC. It is translated as CASSFYQGWGYTF.

This clone was seen many times. This rearrangement joins TRBV5-1 to TRBJ1-2; 7 bases line up with TRBD1. The CDR3 is 16 residues long. V was pared by 0 bases and J by 4 bases, with 9 bases of the junction left unmatched. Germline V CDR1 and CDR2: SGHRS, YFSETQ. The CDR3 here is CASSLAAGGDSYGYTF. In DNA, the CDR3 is TGCGCCAGCAGCTTGGCCGCAGGGGGTGATTCCTATGGCTACACCTTC.

This clone was counted ten times or more. The chain has TRBV21-1 and TRBJ1-2. TRBV21-1 is a pseudogene. The CDR3 contains 12 residues. The DNA for the CDR3 is TGTGCCAGCAGCAAAGTACTCCCTGGCTACACCTTC. Translating it yields CASSKVLPGYTF.

In this sample, this clone turned up many times. The chain uses TRBV7-9 and TRBJ2-7; 7 bases match TRBD1. Germline values: CDR1 SEHNR, CDR2 FQNEAQ (reference sequence). V shed 3 bases, J shed 0 bases, and the junction held 14 bases outside the gene matches. The CDR3 loop spans 18 amino acids. The CDR3 DNA sequence: TGTGCCAGCAGCTTGGCGACAGGGTCTTTCAGGAGCTCCTACGAGCAGTACTTC. Protein: CASSLATGSFRSSYEQYF.

This clone appeared many times. This chain joins TRBV5-4 and TRBJ2-1, with D possibly matching TRBD2 (5 bases). This CDR3 has 13 amino acids. V dropped 5 bases and J dropped 4 bases, with 10 bases sitting between them. Germline assignment: CDR1 SGHNT and CDR2 YYREEE (reference sequence). The CDR3 region has the DNA TGTGCCAGCAGACTGGACTCATACAATGAGCAGTTCTTC. Its protein is CASRLDSYNEQFF.

This clone came up many times. This chain links TRBV5-1 with TRBJ2-6; D is possibly TRBD1 (6 bases). The CDR3 runs 16 residues. Germline V gene sequence: CDR1 SGHRS, CDR2 YFSETQ. Trimming cost V 4 bases and J 2 bases, with 13 bases left between them. The CDR3 sequence: CASSGLRGTGANVLTF. The CDR3 DNA sequence: TGCGCCAGCAGCGGACTCAGGGGTACTGGGGCCAACGTCCTGACTTTC.

This clone was recorded many times. V gene TRBV7-2 combines with J gene TRBJ1-6, with D possibly being TRBD1 (5 bases). V lost 0 bases and J 1 base, leaving 25 bases between the germline ends. Germline assignment: CDR1 SGHTA and CDR2 FQGNSA. The CDR3 contains 22 residues. As DNA, the CDR3 is TGTGCCAGCAGCTTAGCGGGAAGCAACCGGGGAGGGGTCATATCCTATAATTCACCCCTCCACTTT. Translation gives CASSLAGSNRGGVISYNSPLHF.

This clone has ten or more counts. The chain has TRBV4-2 and TRBJ1-1; D unclear. The CDR3 has 14 residues. Germline V gene lookup returns CDR1 LGHNA and CDR2 YNFKEQ. The V end lost 1 base, the J end lost 7 bases, and 13 bases lay between the germline ends. DNA for the CDR3: TGTGCCAGCAGCCAAGGAGCCTCGGGAATTGAAGCTTTCTTT. Its translation is CASSQGASGIEAFF.

This clone was counted many times. The V and J genes are TRBV11-3 and TRBJ1-6, with a possible D match to TRBD1 (6 bases). Germline loops: CDR1 SGHNT, CDR2 YENEEA. CDR3 length: 18 amino acids. With 0 bases removed from V and 6 bases from J, the gap between germline ends came to 18 bases. CDR3 sequence reads: CASSLDPGDLTLNSPLHF. DNA of the CDR3: TGTGCCAGCAGCTTAGACCCAGGGGACCTAACCCTTAATTCACCCCTCCACTTT.

This clone showed up many times. The chain is built from TRBV5-1 and TRBJ2-1, with 11 bases matching TRBD2. The CDR3 spans 16 residues. Unmatched junction bases numbered 7, after V lost 4 bases and J lost 4 bases. The germline V gene encodes CDR1 SGHRS and CDR2 YFSETQ. CDR3 DNA sequence: TGCGCCAGCAGCCCCGGGACTAGCGGAATATACAATGAGCAGTTCTTC. It translates to CASSPGTSGIYNEQFF.

By proportion, this clone is medium-sized. The chain employs TRBV4-1 and TRBJ1-4; D not resolved. The germline gives CDR1 MGHRA, CDR2 YSYEKL. The CDR3 is made up of 16 amino acids. V lost 1 base to trimming and J lost 5 bases, with 14 bases between them. CDR3 loop: CASSQGSSRGNEKLFF. The CDR3 nucleotides are TGCGCCAGCAGCCAAGGATCATCTAGAGGCAATGAAAAACTGTTTTTT.

This clone was seen many times. The chain combines TRBV5-1 with TRBJ2-7; 9 bases line up with TRBD1. The CDR3 is made up of 15 amino acids. The V gene end was trimmed by 4 bases and the J gene end by 6 bases; junction bases not matched to a gene: 11. CDR1 and CDR2 (germline): SGHRS, YFSETQ. Written as DNA, the CDR3 is TGCGCCAGCAGCCTCCGGGACAGGGTCGCGTCCGAGCAGTACTTC. Its protein product is CASSLRDRVASEQYF.

Many counts were recorded for this clone. The chain uses TRBV4-1 and TRBJ1-5, with TRBD1 matching 7 bases. Germline lookup yields CDR1 MGHRA and CDR2 YSYEKL. The CDR3 has 14 amino acids. Trimming took 0 bases from V and 4 from J; bases not matched to a gene: 0. The CDR3 sequence is CASSQEQGNQPQHF. In nucleotides, the CDR3 is TGCGCCAGCAGCCAAGAACAGGGGAATCAGCCCCAGCATTTT.

In this sample, this clone turned up many times. The chain uses TRBV19 and TRBJ1-2; the D gene is possibly TRBD1 (6 bases). V was pared by 11 bases and J by 6 bases, with 22 bases between. The CDR3 loop spans 14 amino acids. Germline V CDR1 and CDR2: LNHDA, SQIVND (reference sequence). The CDR3 bases are TGTGCCTCCATGGGGTACAGGGAGGGAAATGGCTACACCTTC. Its protein product is CASMGYREGNGYTF.

This clone was seen many times. This CDR3 is CASSIGRGPAYEQYF. The CDR3 coding sequence is TGTGCCAGTAGTATCGGGCGGGGACCTGCCTACGAGCAGTACTTC. The V call is TRBV19, the J call TRBJ2-7; D is perhaps TRBD2 (6 bases). Germline lookup yields CDR1 LNHDA and CDR2 SQIVND (reference sequence). The length of the CDR3 is 15 residues. V shed 3 bases and J shed 2 bases, with 14 bases lying between them.

This clone was seen ten or more times. This rearrangement joins TRBV29-1 to TRBJ1-2; 9 nucleotides agree with TRBD1. Germline V lookup: CDR1 SQVTM, CDR2 ANQGSEA. This CDR3 contains 13 residues. V dropped 7 bases and J dropped 5; count of bases not matched to a gene: 8. This chain's CDR3 is CSAWTGEGYGYTF. CDR3 bases: TGCAGCGCTTGGACAGGGGAGGGTTATGGCTACACCTTC.

This clone was seen repeatedly, ten times or more. The V call is TRBV18, the J call TRBJ1-1; D perhaps matches TRBD1 (5 bases). With 0 bases removed from V and 5 bases from J, the gap between germline ends came to 13 bases. The CDR3 runs to 15 residues. The germline gives CDR1 KGHSH, CDR2 LQKENI. Here the CDR3 reads CASSPPRGGDTEAFF. The CDR3 coding sequence is TGTGCCAGCTCACCACCTCGAGGAGGGGATACTGAAGCTTTCTTT.

The table lists this clone with many counts. The rearrangement links TRBV5-5 to TRBJ2-7, with 7 bases aligning to TRBD1. This CDR3 has 14 amino acids. The germline V gene has CDR1 SGHKS and CDR2 YYEKEE (reference sequence). After removal of 2 bases from V and 4 bases from J, the junction contained 6 bases not matched to a gene. CDR3 in DNA: TGTGCCAGCAGCTTCCGACAGGGAAGGTACGAGCAGTACTTC. Amino acids: CASSFRQGRYEQYF.

This clone was picked up many times. The chain recombines TRBV5-6 with TRBJ2-3; possibly TRBD2 for D (6 bases). The CDR3 sequence is 11 residues long. V was cut by 4 bases and J by 8 bases, with 8 bases left in between. Germline assignment: CDR1 SGHDT and CDR2 YYEEEE. The CDR3 here is CASSTGGTQYF. Written as DNA, the CDR3 is TGTGCCAGCAGCACCGGGGGTACGCAGTATTTT. Filled out from reference TRBV5-6 and TRBJ2-3, the complete variable domain reads DAGVTQSPTHLIKTRGQQVTLRCSPKSGHDTVSWYQQALGQGPQFIFQYYEEEERQRGNFPDRFSGHQFPNYSSELNVNALLLGDSALYLCASSTGGTQYFGPGTRLTVL.

This clone occurred many times. This chain joins TRBV6-6 and TRBJ2-7; possibly TRBD1 for D (6 bases). The length of the CDR3 is 12 residues. V lost 6 bases, J lost 3 bases, and 9 bases lay in between. Germline lookup yields CDR1 MNHNY and CDR2 SVGAGI (reference sequence). CDR3 loop: CASRQGIYEQYF. In DNA, the CDR3 is TGTGCCAGCAGACAGGGTATCTACGAGCAGTACTTC.

This clone was picked up many times. In DNA, the CDR3 is TGTGCCAGCAGCTGGGGGCAGGGCGCCACTGAAGCTTTCTTT. This gives the protein CASSWGQGATEAFF. The rearrangement links TRBV27 to TRBJ1-1; a possible D gene is TRBD1 (6 bases). Germline loops: CDR1 MNHEY, CDR2 SMNVEV (reference sequence). V lost 6 bases and J lost 4, with 15 bases in between. This CDR3 spans 14 amino acids.

This clone was seen at least ten times. In nucleotides, the CDR3 is TGCGCCAGCAGCCAAGGGAACAGGGTCAGTGCAGCTTTCTTT. This codes for CASSQGNRVSAAFF. The chain has TRBV4-3 and TRBJ1-1, with TRBD1 as a possible D gene (6 bases). Germline values: CDR1 LGHNA, CDR2 YSLEER. This CDR3 has 14 amino acids. Trimming left V 1 base short and J 10 bases short, with 16 bases between.

This clone was seen ten or more times. The chain carries TRBV29-1 and TRBJ2-1; the D gene is possibly TRBD2 (7 bases). The germline gives CDR1 SQVTM, CDR2 ANQGSEA. There are 16 residues in the CDR3. The V end was cut by 0 bases, the J end by 0 bases, with 12 bases between. In DNA, the CDR3 is TGCAGCGTTGAAGAAGAGGGGGACTACTCCTACAATGAGCAGTTCTTC. Residues: CSVEEEGDYSYNEQFF.

This clone was seen many times. V gene TRBV2 combines with J gene TRBJ2-7; 9 bases line up with TRBD2. The germline V gene encodes CDR1 SNHLY and CDR2 FYNNEI. V dropped 8 bases and J dropped 4; count of bases not matched to a gene: 12. The CDR3 is 15 residues long. The CDR3 loop reads CASGLGGSGSYEQYF. The CDR3 DNA reads as TGTGCCAGCGGTCTAGGGGGTAGCGGGAGTTACGAGCAGTACTTC. Filled out from reference TRBV2 and TRBJ2-7, the complete variable domain reads EPEVTQTPSHQVTQMGQEVILRCVPISNHLYFYWYRQILGQKVEFLVSFYNNEISEKSEIFDDQFSVERPDGSNFTLKIRSTKLEDSAMYFCASGLGGSGSYEQYFGPGTRLTVT.

The table lists this clone with many counts. The CDR3 nucleotides read TGTGCCAGCAGCTTCGTACTAGCGGACACCGGGGAGCTGTTTTTT. This gives the protein CASSFVLADTGELFF. V gene TRBV5-5 combines with J gene TRBJ2-2; TRBD2 matches at 8 bases. V gave up 2 bases and J gave up 3 bases; unmatched junction bases: 3. Germline loops: CDR1 SGHKS, CDR2 YYEKEE (reference sequence). This CDR3 is 15 amino acids long.

This clone turned up a few times. V usage is TRBV19 and J usage is TRBJ2-5; D is uncertain. Matching the DNA end better, TRBJ2-7 makes the J call doubtful. CDR1 and CDR2 from the germline V gene are LNHDA and SQIVND (reference sequence). The CDR3 sequence is 15 residues long. The CDR3 DNA sequence: TGTGCCAGTAGTACCCACGCTCTGAGCTCCTACGAGCAGTACTTC. This translates into CASSTHALSSYEQYF.